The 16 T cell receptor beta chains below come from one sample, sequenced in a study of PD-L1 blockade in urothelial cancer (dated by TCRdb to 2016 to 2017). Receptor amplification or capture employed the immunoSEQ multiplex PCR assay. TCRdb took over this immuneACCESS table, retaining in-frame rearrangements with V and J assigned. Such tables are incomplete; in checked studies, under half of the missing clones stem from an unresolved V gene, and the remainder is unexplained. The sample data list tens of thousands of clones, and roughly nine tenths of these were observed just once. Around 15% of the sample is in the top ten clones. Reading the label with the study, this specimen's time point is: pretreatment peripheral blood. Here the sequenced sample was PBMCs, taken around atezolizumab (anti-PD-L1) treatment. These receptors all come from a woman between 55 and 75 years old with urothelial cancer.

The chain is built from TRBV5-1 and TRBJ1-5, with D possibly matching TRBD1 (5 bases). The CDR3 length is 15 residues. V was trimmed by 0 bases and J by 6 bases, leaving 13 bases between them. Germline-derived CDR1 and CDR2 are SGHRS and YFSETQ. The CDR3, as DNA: TGCGCCAGCAGCTTGGAGGGGCAGGGAAGTCAGCCCCAGCATTTT. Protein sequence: CASSLEGQGSQPQHF.

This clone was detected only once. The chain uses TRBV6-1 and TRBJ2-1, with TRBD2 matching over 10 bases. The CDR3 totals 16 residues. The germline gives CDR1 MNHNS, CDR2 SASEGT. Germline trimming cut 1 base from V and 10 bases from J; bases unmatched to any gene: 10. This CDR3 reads CASSEGTSGIIGEQFF. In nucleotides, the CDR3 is TGTGCCAGCAGTGAAGGAACTAGCGGGATTATCGGGGAGCAGTTCTTC.

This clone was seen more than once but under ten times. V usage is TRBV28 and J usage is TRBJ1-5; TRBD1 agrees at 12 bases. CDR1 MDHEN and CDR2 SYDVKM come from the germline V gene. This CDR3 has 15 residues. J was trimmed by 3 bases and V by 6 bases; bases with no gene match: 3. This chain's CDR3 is CASRLGQGANQPQHF. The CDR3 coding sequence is TGTGCCAGCAGACTGGGACAGGGGGCCAATCAGCCCCAGCATTTT.

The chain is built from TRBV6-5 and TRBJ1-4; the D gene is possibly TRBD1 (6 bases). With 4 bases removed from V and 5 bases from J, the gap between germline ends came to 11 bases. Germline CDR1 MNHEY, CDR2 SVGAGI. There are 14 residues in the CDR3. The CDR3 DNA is TGTGCCAGCAGTTCACAGGGTGTGAATGAAAAACTGTTTTTT. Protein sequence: CASSSQGVNEKLFF.

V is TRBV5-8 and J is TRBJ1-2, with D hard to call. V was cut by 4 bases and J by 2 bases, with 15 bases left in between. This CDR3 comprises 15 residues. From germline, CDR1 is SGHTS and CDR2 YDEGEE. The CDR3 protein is CASSTESGRNYGYTF. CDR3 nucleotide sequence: TGTGCCAGCAGCACAGAATCCGGCAGAAACTATGGCTACACCTTC.

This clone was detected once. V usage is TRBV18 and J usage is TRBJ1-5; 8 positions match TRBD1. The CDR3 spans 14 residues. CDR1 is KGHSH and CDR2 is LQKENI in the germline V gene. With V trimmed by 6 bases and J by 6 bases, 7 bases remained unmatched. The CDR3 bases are TGTGCCAGCTCGCAAGGGACAGGTGGTCAGCCCCAGCATTTT. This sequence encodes CASSQGTGGQPQHF.

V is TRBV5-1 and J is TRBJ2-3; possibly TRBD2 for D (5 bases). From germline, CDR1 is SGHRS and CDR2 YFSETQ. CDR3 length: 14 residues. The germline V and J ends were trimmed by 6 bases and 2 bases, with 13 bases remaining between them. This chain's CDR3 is CASKEATHTDTQYF. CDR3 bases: TGCGCCAGCAAGGAGGCGACCCACACAGATACGCAGTATTTT.

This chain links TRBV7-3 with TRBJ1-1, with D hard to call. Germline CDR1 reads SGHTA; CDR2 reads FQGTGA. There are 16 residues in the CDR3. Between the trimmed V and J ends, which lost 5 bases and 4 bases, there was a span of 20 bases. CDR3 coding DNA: TGTGCCAGCAGCGCGCTCCGGAGGAATAGGGCCACTGAAGCTTTCTTT. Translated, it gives CASSALRRNRATEAFF.

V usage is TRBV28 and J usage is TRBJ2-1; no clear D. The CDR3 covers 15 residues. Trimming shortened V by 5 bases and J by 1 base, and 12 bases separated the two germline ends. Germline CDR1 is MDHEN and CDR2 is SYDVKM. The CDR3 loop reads CASSTTRKSYNEQFF. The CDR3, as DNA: TGTGCCAGCAGTACTACACGGAAATCCTACAATGAGCAGTTCTTC.

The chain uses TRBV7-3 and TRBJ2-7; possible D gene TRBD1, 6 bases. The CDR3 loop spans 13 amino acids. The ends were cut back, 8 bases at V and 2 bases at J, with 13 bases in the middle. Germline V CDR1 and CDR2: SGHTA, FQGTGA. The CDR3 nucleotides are TGTGCCAGCTCCGGGACAATCACCTACGAGCAGTACTTC. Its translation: CASSGTITYEQYF.

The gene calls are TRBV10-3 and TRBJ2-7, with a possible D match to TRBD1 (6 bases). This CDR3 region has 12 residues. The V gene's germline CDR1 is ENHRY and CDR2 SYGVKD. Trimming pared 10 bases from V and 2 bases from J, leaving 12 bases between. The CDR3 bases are TGTGCCACAGGGACAATAGCCTACGAGCAGTACTTC. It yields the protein CATGTIAYEQYF.

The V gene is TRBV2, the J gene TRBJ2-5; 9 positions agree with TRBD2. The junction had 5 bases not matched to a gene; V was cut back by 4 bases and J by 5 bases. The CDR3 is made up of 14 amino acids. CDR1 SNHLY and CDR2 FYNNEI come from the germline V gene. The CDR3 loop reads CASSGTSVGETQYF. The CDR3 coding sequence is TGTGCCAGCAGTGGGACTAGCGTTGGGGAGACCCAGTACTTC.

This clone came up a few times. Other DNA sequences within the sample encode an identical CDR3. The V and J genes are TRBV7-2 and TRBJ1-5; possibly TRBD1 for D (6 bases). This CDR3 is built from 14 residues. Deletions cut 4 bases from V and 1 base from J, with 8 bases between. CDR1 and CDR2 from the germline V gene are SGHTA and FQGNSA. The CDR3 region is CASSSDRSNQPQHF. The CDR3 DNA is TGTGCCAGCAGCTCCGACAGGAGCAATCAGCCCCAGCATTTT.

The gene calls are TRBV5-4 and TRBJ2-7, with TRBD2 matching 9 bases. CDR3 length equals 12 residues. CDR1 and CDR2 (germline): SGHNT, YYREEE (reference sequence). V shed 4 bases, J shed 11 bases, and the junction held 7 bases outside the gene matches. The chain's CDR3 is CASSPGGRVEYF. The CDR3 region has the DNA TGTGCCAGCAGCCCCGGCGGGAGGGTGGAGTACTTC.

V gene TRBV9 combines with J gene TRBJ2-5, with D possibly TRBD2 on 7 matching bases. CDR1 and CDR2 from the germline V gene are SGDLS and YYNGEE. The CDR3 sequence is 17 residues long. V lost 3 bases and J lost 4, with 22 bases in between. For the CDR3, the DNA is TGTGCCAGCAGCGGAACGACAAATTGGGGGGGCGGAGAGACCCAGTACTTC. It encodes CASSGTTNWGGGETQYF.

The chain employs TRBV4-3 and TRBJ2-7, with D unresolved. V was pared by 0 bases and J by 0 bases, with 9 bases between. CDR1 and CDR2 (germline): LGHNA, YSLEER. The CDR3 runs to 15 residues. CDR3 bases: TGCGCCAGCAGCCAAGAAGGCGGCAACTCCTACGAGCAGTACTTC. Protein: CASSQEGGNSYEQYF.